Listed below are T cell receptor beta chains from one sample, sequenced in a study of blood T cells in healthy people across ages. TCRdb reprocessed the 5' RACE reads via MiXCR and lists one record per CDR3 protein. Seen here are 790,000 or so distinct CDR3 sequences, around three fifths observed once, and the top ten hold under 30%. The source material was blood. The receptor source for this set is a man aged 35 to 55 in good health. Both conserved end residues are part of each CDR3. Each record gives: D gene, J gene, V gene, clone size, CDR3 protein, CDR3 DNA. D genes are given only for firm matches. Clone size is shown for a subset of rows, as once, few, many or a class of expanded clone.

-	TRBJ2-1	TRBV19	-	CATSEDYNEQFF	TGTGCCACTAGCGAAGACTACAATGAGCAGTTCTTC
TRBD2	TRBJ2-3	TRBV5-6	-	CASSLRRGETDTQYF	TGTGCCAGCAGCCTTCGGCGGGGGGAAACAGATACGCAGTATTTT
-	TRBJ1-2	TRBV27	-	CASKKGRDGYTF	TGTGCCAGCAAAAAGGGTCGGGATGGCTACACCTTC
-	TRBJ2-7	TRBV11-2	-	CVSSINRDTSSYEQYF	TGTGTCAGCAGCATCAACCGGGACACCAGCTCCTACGAGCAGTACTTC
TRBD1	TRBJ2-7	TRBV20-1	-	CSASARTGTHEQYF	TGCAGTGCTAGCGCTAGGACAGGGACCCACGAGCAGTACTTC
-	TRBJ2-2	TRBV6-2/TRBV6-3	once	CASNTASGGRVTGELFF	TGTGCCAGCAATACGGCTTCCGGGGGGCGCGTCACCGGGGAGCTGTTTTTT
TRBD1	TRBJ2-5	TRBV10-3	-	CAISETGQVGETQYF	TGTGCCATCAGTGAAACAGGACAGGTGGGGGAGACCCAGTACTTC
-	TRBJ2-7	TRBV7-2	-	CASSLERRYEQYF	TGTGCCAGCAGCCTGGAGCGCCGATACGAGCAGTACTTC
TRBD2	TRBJ2-7	TRBV7-2	-	CASSYTGTSGNTYEQYF	TGTGCCAGCAGCTACACCGGGACTAGCGGGAATACCTACGAGCAGTACTTC
TRBD1	TRBJ2-7	TRBV7-2	many	CASSRDRTYEQYF	TGTGCCAGCAGTCGGGACAGAACCTACGAGCAGTACTTC
-	TRBJ2-7	TRBV20-1	-	CSVSGSSYNEQYF	TGCAGTGTTTCGGGTAGCTCCTACAATGAGCAGTACTTC
-	TRBJ1-3	TRBV15	-	CATSTPTFQDYSGNTIYF	TGTGCCACCAGCACCCCGACATTTCAGGATTACTCTGGAAACACCATATATTTT
TRBD2	TRBJ2-7	TRBV7-2	-	CASSPLAGGSGYEQYF	TGTGCCAGCAGCCCTCTAGCGGGAGGTTCCGGCTACGAGCAGTACTTC
TRBD1	TRBJ2-2	TRBV12-3/TRBV12-4	-	CASSLRGQGLGGELFF	TGTGCCAGCAGTTTACGGGGACAGGGTCTCGGCGGGGAGCTGTTTTTT
TRBD2	TRBJ2-7	TRBV3-1	few	CASSQKGTTGEQYF	TGTGCCAGCAGCCAAAAAGGGACTACTGGGGAGCAGTACTTC
-	TRBJ2-7	TRBV29-1	-	CSVEGDKAFEQYF	TGCAGCGTTGAAGGCGATAAGGCCTTCGAGCAGTACTTC
TRBD1	TRBJ2-3	TRBV11-3	-	CASSTRQGNTQYF	TGTGCCAGCAGCACACGACAGGGAAATACGCAGTATTTT
-	TRBJ2-1	TRBV2	-	CASKGGGSYNEQFF	TGTGCCAGCAAGGGGGGGGGCTCCTACAATGAGCAGTTCTTC
-	TRBJ2-7	TRBV7-2	-	CASSLGGQGPYEQYF	TGTGCCAGCAGCTTAGGTGGGCAGGGGCCCTACGAGCAGTACTTC